This T cell receptor (beta chain) stems from a study of blood T cell repertoires in COVID-19. About the study: The cDNA or gDNA used as material had been derived from T cells, B-cell-depleted T cells, or PBMCs.

Per the study methods: For nucleated cells, counts were estimated from reference gene primer amplification. Assay used: immunoSEQ multiplex PCR; TCRdb lists only in-frame clones, some missing. The V and J calls and the clone size are those of that table, but D and trimming were determined from the DNA. The table has roughly 100,000 clones, around 80% seen once; the top ten hold around 20%. The CDR3 spans 14 residues. The V gene's germline CDR1 is SGHRS and CDR2 YFSETQ. The V and J ends lost 1 base and 1 base respectively, with 8 bases between them. This clonotype was sampled from a human donor in a cohort sampled during active COVID-19. Material for sequencing was peripheral blood. This rearrangement joins TRBV5-1 to TRBJ2-5, with D possibly matching TRBD2 (6 bases). In nucleotides, the CDR3 is TGCGCCAGCAGCTTGAAAGCGGGCCAAGAGACCCAGTACTTC. This translates into CASSLKAGQETQYF. The whole variable domain, remainder taken from reference TRBV5-1 and TRBJ2-5, is KAGVTQTPRYLIKTRGQQVTLSCSPISGHRSVSWYQQTPGQGLQFLFEYFSETQRNKGNFPGRFSGRQFSNSRSEMNVSTLELGDSALYLCASSLKAGQETQYFGPGTRLLVL.